This T cell receptor (beta chain) appears in the sequencing data of a study of T cells after yellow fever vaccination. The V gene's germline CDR1 is SGHTA and CDR2 FQGNSA. The CDR3 runs to 15 residues. J was trimmed by 6 bases and V by 0 bases; bases with no gene match: 3. The authors made TCR cDNA by 5'RACE template switching, adding a universal primer site and UMIs. Using its own MiXCR run on the 5' RACE reads, TCRdb lists one record per CDR3 protein. The table has a few hundred thousand distinct CDR3 sequences, roughly 4% seen once. This clonotype was seen a few times. The specimen comprised PBMCs, sampled 5 days after the yellow fever booster vaccination. The V call is TRBV7-2, the J call TRBJ2-3; TRBD2 agrees at 10 bases. The receptor was isolated from a man aged 18-30 years who received the YFV17D yellow fever vaccine. CDR3 residues: CASSLAGTSADTQYF. The CDR3 coding sequence is TGTGCCAGCAGCTTAGCCGGGACTAGCGCCGATACGCAGTATTTT.